This TCR beta chain was identified during a study of beta chain features in type 1 diabetes. Regarding the study as a whole: TCRB CDR3s from Type 1 diabetes patients were moderately but significantly shorter in all four CD4+ subsets.

This CDR3 has 15 amino acids. The V and J ends lost 6 bases and 0 bases respectively, with 12 bases between them. From germline, CDR1 is SNHLY and CDR2 FYNNEI. On this clone itself: Antigen unknown.

Expressed TCRB transcripts were sequenced because the entire RNA isolate underwent reverse transcription. Sequenced by immunoSEQ multiplex PCR; TCRdb stores in-frame clones only, minus some. The sample lists about 150,000 clones; 13% were seen once. This TCR was sampled from a man aged 18 to 29 with type 1 diabetes. Material: central memory CD4+ T cells from blood. The chain has TRBV2 and TRBJ1-5; possible D gene TRBD1, 5 bases. This CDR3 is CASSPTVLSNQPQHF. The CDR3 DNA sequence: TGTGCCAGCAGCCCGACAGTACTTAGCAATCAGCCCCAGCATTTT.